These T cell receptor beta chains were read from a single sample in a study of blood T cell repertoires in COVID-19. This table comes from immunoSEQ multiplex PCR, and its TCRdb copy is limited to in-frame clones, with some not included. The profile shows 300,000 or so clones, around 90% of them singletons. What was sequenced was peripheral blood. These receptors were taken from a man in his sixties or seventies with acute or convalescent COVID-19. Both conserved end residues are part of each CDR3. The D gene is left open where the match is weak. For some rows the clone size is stated as once, few or many, or as a class when expanded; others skip it.

clone size | D gene | J gene | V gene | CDR3 DNA | CDR3 protein
- | - | TRBJ2-4 | TRBV28 | TGTGCCAGCAGTTTCAGGGTACTAGCCAAAAACATTCAGTACTTC | CASSFRVLAKNIQYF
- | - | TRBJ1-1 | TRBV5-4 | TGTGCCAGCAGCTCCTCGACGGGGATGAACACTGAAGCTTTCTTT | CASSSSTGMNTEAFF
- | TRBD1 | TRBJ1-3 | TRBV10-3 | TGTGCCATCTCAGGGACAGCTGGAAACACCATATATTTT | CAISGTAGNTIYF
- | - | TRBJ2-1 | TRBV9 | TGTGCCAGCAGCCGAGATTACAATGAGCAGTTCTTC | CASSRDYNEQFF
once | - | TRBJ1-5 | TRBV24-1 | TGTGCCACCAGTGATAACGGGGTCGGCAATCAGCCCCAGCATTTT | CATSDNGVGNQPQHF
- | TRBD1 | TRBJ1-5 | TRBV5-5 | TGTGCCAGCAGCTTGGGGGCAGGGGGAATTGATCAGCCCCAGCATTTT | CASSLGAGGIDQPQHF
- | - | TRBJ2-1 | TRBV29-1 | TGCAGCGTACCCGACAGAATCTCCTACAATGAGCAGTTCTTC | CSVPDRISYNEQFF
once | - | TRBJ2-3 | TRBV30 | TGTGCCTGGAGTGGGGGGACTGGACTGTTCACAGATACGCAGTATTTT | CAWSGGTGLFTDTQYF
- | TRBD1 | TRBJ2-2 | TRBV5-1 | TGCGCCAGCAGCCCGGGGACAGGGGGCTCATCCGGGGAGCTGTTTTTT | CASSPGTGGSSGELFF
- | TRBD2 | TRBJ2-5 | TRBV7-9 | TGTGCCAGCAGCTTAATAGCGGGGGGGATTGAGACCCAGTACTTC | CASSLIAGGIETQYF
- | - | TRBJ2-4 | TRBV11-2 | TGTGCCAGCAGCTTACCGGTAGCCAAAAACATTCAGTACTTC | CASSLPVAKNIQYF
- | TRBD1 | TRBJ1-1 | TRBV10-3 | TGTGCCATCAGCCCTCAGGGGGGTACCGTGAGCACTGAAGCTTTCTTT | CAISPQGGTVSTEAFF
- | - | TRBJ2-5 | TRBV29-1 | TGCAGCGTCTCGCCTCGGTACCCGGGAGAGACCCAGTACTTC | CSVSPRYPGETQYF
once | - | TRBJ2-3 | TRBV28 | TGTGCCAGCAGTTCCGGCGGGGCTCACCTCGGTAGCACAGATACGCAGTATTTT | CASSSGGAHLGSTDTQYF
- | TRBD1 | TRBJ1-2 | TRBV6-1 | TGTGCCAGCAGTGAACACGCGGGACAGGGTGGCTATGGCTACACCTTC | CASSEHAGQGGYGYTF
once | TRBD2 | TRBJ2-1 | TRBV18 | TGTGCCAGCTCACCACCGACTAGCGGGGACAATGAGCAGTTCTTC | CASSPPTSGDNEQFF
- | - | TRBJ1-2 | TRBV5-5 | TGTGCCAGCAGCCAGGGCCCCGAACAGGGAAAATACACCTTC | CASSQGPEQGKYTF
- | TRBD1 | TRBJ2-2 | TRBV18 | TGTGCCAGCTCACCCGGGACAGGCTCCACCGGGGAGCTGTTTTTT | CASSPGTGSTGELFF
- | TRBD1 | TRBJ1-2 | TRBV10-3 | TGTGCCATCACCCCGGACAGGGCCCTTAACTATGGCTACACCTTC | CAITPDRALNYGYTF
- | TRBD1 | TRBJ2-1 | TRBV5-1 | TGCGCCAGCAGCGCAGACAGGGGCAATGAGCAGTTCTTC | CASSADRGNEQFF